A single sample is the source of the 15 T cell receptor beta chains below, sequenced in a study of blood T cell repertoires in COVID-19. The table came from immunoSEQ multiplex PCR; TCRdb's copy has only in-frame clones and leaves some out. The sample has approximately 290,000 clones, 75% to 95% seen once. The sample comprised PBMCs or T cells enriched from blood (not recorded which). These receptors were collected from a woman aged 25-40 years who had recovered from COVID-19.

The chain links TRBV28 to TRBJ2-1; 12 bases fit TRBD2. CDR3 length equals 17 residues. Germline loops: CDR1 MDHEN, CDR2 SYDVKM. The V segment lost 6 bases and the J segment 9 bases; nucleotides outside the gene matches: 15. The DNA for the CDR3 is TGTGCCAGCAGCTTAAGGTCGTGGCTAGCGGGAGGGTTTGAGCAGTTCTTC. Amino acid sequence: CASSLRSWLAGGFEQFF.

The chain uses TRBV4-2 and TRBJ2-5, with 8 bases aligning to TRBD1. The length of the CDR3 is 14 residues. V lost 2 bases and J lost 6; bases outside the gene matches: 5. CDR1 and CDR2 (germline): LGHNA, YNFKEQ. DNA of the CDR3: TGTGCCAGCAGCCAATCAGGGGGCGCACAGACCCAGTACTTC. Encoded protein: CASSQSGGAQTQYF.

The chain links TRBV28 to TRBJ2-1; the D gene is possibly TRBD2 (5 bases). Germline V gene sequence: CDR1 MDHEN, CDR2 SYDVKM. The CDR3 has 21 amino acids. V was shortened by 3 bases and J by 5 bases, with 32 bases between the two germline ends. CDR3 sequence reads: CASSFVFRWTGERDRDNEQFF. The DNA for the CDR3 is TGTGCCAGCAGTTTTGTATTTCGGTGGACTGGCGAGAGGGATAGGGACAATGAGCAGTTCTTC.

V and J are TRBV28 and TRBJ2-1, with TRBD2 matching 10 bases. The germline CDR1 and CDR2 sequences are MDHEN and SYDVKM. This CDR3 is built from 15 residues. V dropped 10 bases and J dropped 4; count of bases not matched to a gene: 10. The CDR3 region is CATLRPGLAYNEQFF. Here the CDR3 DNA reads TGTGCCACCCTCCGACCGGGACTAGCGTACAATGAGCAGTTCTTC.

This clone is a singleton in its sample. The V call is TRBV6-5, the J call TRBJ2-3; 7 bases match TRBD1. CDR1 and CDR2 (germline): MNHEY, SVGAGI. Trimming at V came to 5 bases and at J to 3 bases, leaving 5 bases not matched to a gene. The CDR3 is 14 amino acids. The CDR3 DNA follows: TGTGCCAGCAGTATCCGACAGGGAACAGATACGCAGTATTTT. Protein: CASSIRQGTDTQYF.

The chain employs TRBV5-6 and TRBJ2-5; 7 positions match TRBD1. V was clipped by 3 bases and J by 0 bases; unmatched bases: 2. This CDR3 is built from 14 residues. Germline values: CDR1 SGHDT, CDR2 YYEEEE. CDR3 bases: TGTGCCAGCAGCTGGGGGACAGACCAAGAGACCCAGTACTTC. It encodes CASSWGTDQETQYF. Filled out from reference TRBV5-6 and TRBJ2-5, the complete variable domain reads DAGVTQSPTHLIKTRGQQVTLRCSPKSGHDTVSWYQQALGQGPQFIFQYYEEEERQRGNFPDRFSGHQFPNYSSELNVNALLLGDSALYLCASSWGTDQETQYFGPGTRLLVL.

This chain joins TRBV5-1 and TRBJ2-1; 10 bases are a match to TRBD2. V was pared by 0 bases and J by 9 bases, with 6 bases of the junction left unmatched. Germline values: CDR1 SGHRS, CDR2 YFSETQ. The CDR3 consists of 15 residues. In DNA form, the CDR3 reads TGCGCCAGCAGCTTGGTAGCGGGAGGAATGGGTGAGCAGTTCTTC. This encodes CASSLVAGGMGEQFF. Using reference TRBV5-1 and TRBJ2-1 for the parts outside the CDR3, the full variable domain is KAGVTQTPRYLIKTRGQQVTLSCSPISGHRSVSWYQQTPGQGLQFLFEYFSETQRNKGNFPGRFSGRQFSNSRSEMNVSTLELGDSALYLCASSLVAGGMGEQFFGPGTRLTVL.

The chain recombines TRBV13 with TRBJ2-3, with TRBD1 matching over 10 bases. V was clipped by 5 bases and J by 6 bases; unmatched bases: 8. Germline V CDR1 and CDR2: PRHDT, FYEKMQ (reference sequence). The CDR3 spans 15 residues. CDR3 nucleotides: TGTGCCAGCAGCCGGCCGGGACAGGGGTCCGATACGCAGTATTTT. Its translation: CASSRPGQGSDTQYF.

The rearrangement joins TRBV27 to TRBJ2-7, with 14 bases aligning to TRBD2. Trimming cost V 3 bases and J 5 bases; bases outside gene matches: 0. CDR1 and CDR2 (germline): MNHEY, SMNVEV (reference sequence). The CDR3 has 14 residues. The CDR3 sequence: CASSLGLAGDEQYF. The DNA of the CDR3 is TGTGCCAGCAGTTTGGGACTAGCGGGAGACGAGCAGTACTTC.

This chain joins TRBV28 and TRBJ2-2, with TRBD2 as a possible D gene (6 bases). The germline V gene encodes CDR1 MDHEN and CDR2 SYDVKM. The CDR3 has 16 residues. CDR3 sequence: CAGRTMGGANTGELFF. DNA for the CDR3: TGTGCGGGCCGGACAATGGGGGGAGCGAACACCGGGGAGCTGTTTTTT.

The chain joins TRBV11-2 to TRBJ2-1; TRBD1 matches 7 bases. Germline assignment: CDR1 SGHAT and CDR2 FQNNGV. After removal of 4 bases from V and 7 bases from J, the junction contained 4 bases not matched to a gene. CDR3 size: 13 residues. The CDR3 DNA follows: TGTGCCAGCAGCTCGGGACAGAAGAATGAGCAGTTCTTC. Protein: CASSSGQKNEQFF.

The rearrangement joins TRBV2 to TRBJ2-3, with 8 bases that match TRBD1. CDR1 and CDR2 from the germline V gene are SNHLY and FYNNEI. Trimming removed 5 bases from V and 2 bases from J; junction bases left unmatched: 6. The CDR3 length is 15 residues. The CDR3 is CASSPQGANTDTQYF. CDR3 DNA sequence: TGTGCCAGCAGTCCCCAGGGGGCCAACACAGATACGCAGTATTTT.

V gene TRBV6-2 or TRBV6-3 combines with J gene TRBJ2-7; unclear D gene. V lost 4 bases to trimming and J lost 6 bases, with 7 bases between them. Germline CDR1 and CDR2: MNHEY and SVGEGT. The CDR3 runs 11 residues. The CDR3 region is CASSFLGEQYF. The CDR3 DNA is TGTGCCAGCAGTTTTCTCGGCGAGCAGTACTTC.

The V call is TRBV18, the J call TRBJ2-5, with TRBD1 identical over 7 bases. From germline, CDR1 is KGHSH and CDR2 LQKENI. The V gene end was trimmed by 3 bases and the J gene end by 7 bases; junction bases not matched to a gene: 8. There are 14 residues in the CDR3. In DNA, the CDR3 is TGTGCCAGCTCACCTACCGGGACAGCTGGGACCCAGTACTTC. Protein sequence: CASSPTGTAGTQYF.

The V call is TRBV7-2, the J call TRBJ2-1; 8 bases align to TRBD1. Trimming at V came to 4 bases and at J to 8 bases, leaving 4 bases not matched to a gene. From germline, CDR1 is SGHTA and CDR2 FQGNSA. The length of the CDR3 is 13 residues. CDR3 nucleotides: TGTGCCAGCAGCTCCGGGACAGGAGATGAGCAGTTCTTC. It codes for CASSSGTGDEQFF.